The 17 T cell receptor beta chains given below trace back to one sample, sequenced in a study of blood T cell repertoires in COVID-19. Sequencing used immunoSEQ multiplex PCR; TCRdb keeps in-frame clones, though not all of them. This repertoire shows some 180,000 clones, about four fifths found once; its top ten account for about 1.9%. Sequencing input: peripheral blood. These receptors were taken from a woman older than 75 with acute or convalescent COVID-19.

This chain joins TRBV29-1 and TRBJ1-2; D gene uncertain. The germline gives CDR1 SQVTM, CDR2 ANQGSEA. Trimming removed 7 bases from V and 4 bases from J, with 13 bases in between. There are 12 residues in the CDR3. In DNA form, the CDR3 reads TGCAGCGCCGGTTATAGCTCCTATGGCTACACCTTC. Protein product: CSAGYSSYGYTF.

This clone showed up just a few times. The chain uses TRBV6-2 or TRBV6-3 and TRBJ2-1; 10 bases map to TRBD2. This CDR3 comprises 15 residues. Trimming took 6 bases from V and 9 from J; bases not matched to a gene: 11. Germline lookup yields CDR1 MNHEY and CDR2 SVGEGT. This CDR3 reads CASSRSSGGKGEQFF. The CDR3 coding sequence is TGTGCCAGCAGCCGCTCTAGCGGGGGAAAGGGTGAGCAGTTCTTC.

This chain uses TRBV28 with TRBJ1-2, with D unresolved. Trimming pared 3 bases from V and 8 bases from J, leaving 10 bases between. The CDR3 loop spans 12 amino acids. The germline CDR1 and CDR2 sequences are MDHEN and SYDVKM. DNA for the CDR3: TGTGCCAGCAGTTTGAGGTCCGGAGGCTACACCTTC. Translating it yields CASSLRSGGYTF.

The CDR3 reads CASSSRGDSSYEQYF. CDR3 nucleotide sequence: TGCGCCAGCAGCTCGAGAGGCGACAGCTCCTACGAGCAGTACTTC. V is TRBV5-1 and J is TRBJ2-7; D perhaps matches TRBD1 (5 bases). CDR1 SGHRS and CDR2 YFSETQ come from the germline V gene. V lost 3 bases and J lost 0, with 13 bases in between. CDR3 length equals 15 residues. The whole variable domain, filled in from reference TRBV5-1 and TRBJ2-7, reads KAGVTQTPRYLIKTRGQQVTLSCSPISGHRSVSWYQQTPGQGLQFLFEYFSETQRNKGNFPGRFSGRQFSNSRSEMNVSTLELGDSALYLCASSSRGDSSYEQYFGPGTRLTVT.

Note on this clone: Other DNA sequences within the sample encode an identical CDR3. The chain combines TRBV24-1 with TRBJ1-3; no definite D call. Germline CDR1 reads KGHDR; CDR2 reads SFDVKD. The CDR3 extends over 15 amino acids. Trimming shortened V by 2 bases and J by 0 bases, and 7 bases separated the two germline ends. CDR3 nucleotide sequence: TGTGCCACCAGTGATTCCCGTCGCTCTGGAAACACCATATATTTT. Encoded protein: CATSDSRRSGNTIYF.

This clone has a single count. The V gene is TRBV3-1 (or the pseudogene TRBV3-2), the J gene TRBJ1-3, with D possibly TRBD1 on 5 matching bases. This CDR3 has 14 amino acids. CDR1 is LGHDT, CDR2 YNNKEL, per germline (reference sequence). V lost 1 base and J 4 bases, leaving 8 bases between the germline ends. The CDR3 reads CASSQVSGGNTIYF. The CDR3, as DNA: TGTGCCAGCAGCCAAGTGTCAGGGGGAAACACCATATATTTT.

This clone was found a few times. At one end the junction does not follow the germline gene, possibly because of a read error. V gene TRBV7-9 combines with J gene TRBJ2-1; D gene unclear. Per the germline V gene, CDR1 is SEHNR and CDR2 is FQNEAQ (reference sequence). This CDR3 has 11 residues. In DNA, the CDR3 is TGTGCCAGCAGCTGGAGTGGCTACTGGCTCTTC. This gives the protein CASSWSGYWLF.

Points on this clone: The same CDR3 also results from other DNA sequences found in this sample. V gene TRBV5-1 combines with J gene TRBJ1-6; no clear D. The CDR3 is 14 amino acids. CDR1 is SGHRS, CDR2 YFSETQ, per germline. Trimming cost V 2 bases and J 3 bases, with 6 bases left between them. DNA of the CDR3: TGCGCCAGCAGCTTCGGGGACTATAATTCACCCCTCCACTTT. Amino acids: CASSFGDYNSPLHF.

The J gene is TRBJ2-2, the V gene TRBV20-1; 11 bases are a match to TRBD2. This CDR3 is built from 14 residues. Germline loops: CDR1 DFQATT, CDR2 SNEGSKA (reference sequence). The V and J ends lost 3 bases and 6 bases, in that order; junction bases with no gene match: 3. The CDR3 reads CSASSGRVPGELFF. The CDR3 DNA reads as TGCAGTGCTAGTAGCGGGAGGGTACCCGGGGAGCTGTTTTTT.

J is TRBJ1-2 and V is TRBV10-3; 7 positions match TRBD1. Germline V CDR1 and CDR2: ENHRY, SYGVKD. The V gene end was trimmed by 6 bases and the J gene end by 2 bases; junction bases not matched to a gene: 6. The CDR3 contains 14 residues. As DNA, the CDR3 is TGTGCCATCAGGGGGACAGCATTAAACTATGGCTACACCTTC. Translating gives CAIRGTALNYGYTF.

This rearrangement joins TRBV11-2 to TRBJ2-2; D call uncertain. The V gene's germline CDR1 is SGHAT and CDR2 FQNNGV. This CDR3 is 15 amino acids long. Trimming removed 3 bases at V and 1 base at J, with 9 bases between. CDR3 DNA: TGTGCCAGCAGCTTGAGACACGGGAACACCGGGGAGCTGTTTTTT. This codes for CASSLRHGNTGELFF.

This clone was counted only a few times. The chain employs TRBV28 and TRBJ2-2, with 10 bases fitting TRBD2. The germline V gene encodes CDR1 MDHEN and CDR2 SYDVKM. The CDR3 contains 16 residues. V was pared by 6 bases and J by 4 bases, with 8 bases of the junction left unmatched. Here the CDR3 reads CASSPLSGGITGELFF. Here the CDR3 DNA reads TGTGCCAGCAGCCCTCTTAGCGGGGGGATCACCGGGGAGCTGTTTTTT. The complete variable domain, with remaining parts taken from reference TRBV28 and TRBJ2-2, reads DVKVTQSSRYLVKRTGEKVFLECVQDMDHENMFWYRQDPGLGLRLIYFSYDVKMKEKGDIPEGYSVSREKKERFSLILESASTNQTSMYLCASSPLSGGITGELFFGEGSRLTVL.

The V call is TRBV4-3, the J call TRBJ2-7; TRBD1 matches at 9 bases. Looked up from germline, CDR1 is LGHNA and CDR2 is YSLEER. The CDR3 runs 15 residues. J lost 5 bases, V lost 4 bases, and 9 bases had no gene match. CDR3 in amino acids: CASSRLGQGTNEQYF. The CDR3 DNA reads as TGCGCCAGCAGCCGGTTGGGACAGGGTACCAACGAGCAGTACTTC.

This clone was seen a few times. This chain joins TRBV18 and TRBJ1-1; 8 bases are shared with TRBD1. V shed 3 bases, J shed 5 bases, and the junction held 8 bases outside the gene matches. This CDR3 has 15 amino acids. CDR1 and CDR2 from the germline V gene are KGHSH and LQKENI. CDR3 residues: CASSPSTGAMTEAFF. The DNA of the CDR3 is TGTGCCAGCTCACCGTCGACAGGGGCTATGACTGAAGCTTTCTTT.

CDR3 in DNA: TGTGCCAGCAGCTTAGCCAGACAGAACACCGGGGAGCTGTTTTTT. It translates to CASSLARQNTGELFF. The rearrangement links TRBV7-2 to TRBJ2-2; D remains unclear. This CDR3 is 15 amino acids long. From germline, CDR1 is SGHTA and CDR2 FQGNSA. Trimming took off 0 bases at V and 1 base at J, with 6 bases between the two ends.

This clone has just a few counts. As DNA, the CDR3 is TGTGCCAGCAGCTCCCCCCAGGGCAGGGGAGTGGACGAGCAGTACTTC. Amino acids: CASSSPQGRGVDEQYF. The chain uses TRBV7-8 and TRBJ2-7; TRBD1 is a possible D gene (6 bases). Germline V CDR1 and CDR2: SGHVS, FQNEAQ. Trimming took 4 bases from V and 5 from J, leaving 21 bases between them. The CDR3 contains 16 residues.

The chain links TRBV28 to TRBJ1-6; TRBD1 matches at 10 bases. This CDR3 region has 18 residues. V dropped 5 bases and J dropped 6; count of bases not matched to a gene: 13. The germline V gene encodes CDR1 MDHEN and CDR2 SYDVKM. The CDR3 DNA follows: TGTGCCAGCAGTCCACCCTACCTAGACAGGGGGCGTAATTCACCCCTCCACTTT. As protein: CASSPPYLDRGRNSPLHF.